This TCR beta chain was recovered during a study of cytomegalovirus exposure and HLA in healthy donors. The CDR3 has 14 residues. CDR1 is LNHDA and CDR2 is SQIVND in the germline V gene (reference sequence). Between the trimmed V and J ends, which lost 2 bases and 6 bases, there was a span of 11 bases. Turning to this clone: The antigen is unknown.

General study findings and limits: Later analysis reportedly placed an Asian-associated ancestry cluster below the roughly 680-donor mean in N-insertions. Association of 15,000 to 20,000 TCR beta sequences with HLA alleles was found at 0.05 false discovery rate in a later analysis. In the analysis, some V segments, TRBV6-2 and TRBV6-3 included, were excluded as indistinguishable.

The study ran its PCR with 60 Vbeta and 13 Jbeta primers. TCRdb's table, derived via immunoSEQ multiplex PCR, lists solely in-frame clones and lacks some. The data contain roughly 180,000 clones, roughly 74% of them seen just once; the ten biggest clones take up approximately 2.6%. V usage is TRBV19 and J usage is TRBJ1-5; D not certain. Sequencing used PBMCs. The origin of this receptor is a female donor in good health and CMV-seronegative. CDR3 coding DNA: TGTGCCAGTAGTATAACGGGTACCGGTCAGCCCCAGCATTTT. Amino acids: CASSITGTGQPQHF.